This T cell receptor beta chain was sequenced in a study of early T cells in non-severe SARS-CoV-2 infection. TCRdb re-called the 5' RACE reads with MiXCR, one entry per CDR3 protein. The sample shows 85,000 to 100,000 distinct CDR3 sequences, around 17% of them seen only once. The CDR3 spans 13 residues. Trimming removed 5 bases from V and 13 bases from J; junction bases left unmatched: 8. The TCR sequence derives from an adult who was a healthcare worker with PCR-confirmed SARS-CoV-2 infection or an uninfected control (not recorded which). Sequences were derived from whole blood, sampled at baseline. The rearrangement joins TRBV12-3 or TRBV12-4 to TRBJ2-1, with TRBD2 matching 10 bases. The CDR3 DNA is TGTGCCAGCAGTCCACCCCTAGCGGGAGAACAGTTCTTC. Its protein product is CASSPPLAGEQFF.